The 11 T cell receptor beta chains in this list originate from one sample, sequenced in a study of blood T cell repertoires in COVID-19. Measured with immunoSEQ multiplex PCR; TCRdb has only the in-frame clones, and not every one. The sample includes just over 250,000 clones, 80% to 90% of them seen just once. The specimen sequenced was peripheral blood. All receptors come from a woman between 65 and 79 years old with COVID-19, enrolled during active disease.

The chain links TRBV7-9 to TRBJ1-6; D possibly corresponds to TRBD1 (5 bases). Germline V CDR1 and CDR2: SEHNR, FQNEAQ (reference sequence). The CDR3 has 14 residues. V was cut by 4 bases and J by 7 bases, with 11 bases left in between. CDR3 protein: CASSSPGLNSPLHF. CDR3 nucleotide sequence: TGTGCCAGCAGCTCCCCAGGGCTCAATTCACCCCTCCACTTT.

The CDR3, as DNA: TGCAGTGCTAATCTTCAAGAGACCCAGTACTTC. Translation: CSANLQETQYF. This sequence joins TRBV20-1 and TRBJ2-5; D is ambiguous. Trimming stripped 4 bases from V and 2 bases from J, with 5 bases between. The V gene's germline CDR1 is DFQATT and CDR2 SNEGSKA (reference sequence). The CDR3 is made up of 11 amino acids.

The chain has TRBV14 and TRBJ1-2; no definite D call. CDR1 and CDR2 from the germline V gene are SGHDN and FVKESK. V was cut by 2 bases and J by 0 bases, with 10 bases left in between. The CDR3 length is 15 residues. CDR3 residues: CASSQLREPNYGYTF. Written as DNA, the CDR3 is TGTGCCAGCAGCCAATTGAGGGAACCTAACTATGGCTACACCTTC.

This chain links TRBV2 with TRBJ1-1, with TRBD1 as a possible D gene (5 bases). This CDR3 is built from 14 residues. Germline V CDR1 and CDR2: SNHLY, FYNNEI. Trimming removed 3 bases from V and 3 bases from J, with 11 bases in between. The CDR3 sequence: CASSDSRAYTEAFF. In DNA form, the CDR3 reads TGTGCCAGCAGTGATTCCAGGGCCTACACTGAAGCTTTCTTT. Drawing the rest from reference TRBV2 and TRBJ1-1, the complete variable domain is EPEVTQTPSHQVTQMGQEVILRCVPISNHLYFYWYRQILGQKVEFLVSFYNNEISEKSEIFDDQFSVERPDGSNFTLKIRSTKLEDSAMYFCASSDSRAYTEAFFGQGTRLTVV.

A single count supports this clone. The V call is TRBV6-1, the J call TRBJ2-4; TRBD1 might be the D (5 bases). The CDR3 sequence is 14 residues long. V was shortened by 3 bases and J by 8 bases, with 14 bases between the two germline ends. Germline CDR1 and CDR2: MNHNS and SASEGT. In nucleotides, the CDR3 is TGTGCCAGCAGTGATGTCTCAGGGCCGGACATTCAGTACTTC. Translation gives CASSDVSGPDIQYF.

The V gene is TRBV7-3, the J gene TRBJ1-1, with D unresolved. Trimming removed 3 bases from V and 4 bases from J, with 15 bases in between. The CDR3 covers 15 residues. Germline V CDR1 and CDR2: SGHTA, FQGTGA. CDR3 protein: CASSLTDRGPTEAFF. The CDR3 bases are TGTGCCAGCAGCTTGACCGACCGCGGGCCCACTGAAGCTTTCTTT.

The rearrangement links TRBV6-5 to TRBJ2-7; perhaps TRBD1 as D (6 bases). V was cut by 0 bases and J by 3 bases, with 12 bases left in between. Germline values: CDR1 MNHEY, CDR2 SVGAGI. The CDR3 runs 15 residues. CDR3 protein: CASSYSRGRYYEQYF. The CDR3 DNA follows: TGTGCCAGCAGTTACTCCAGGGGCCGCTACTACGAGCAGTACTTC.

The CDR3 nucleotides read TGTGCCAGCAGCGCCAGGACAGGGAGGGCTCAGCCCCAGCATTTT. Its translation is CASSARTGRAQPQHF. The chain links TRBV2 to TRBJ1-5; 8 bases align to TRBD1. CDR1 is SNHLY and CDR2 is FYNNEI in the germline V gene. Trimming cost V 6 bases and J 6 bases; bases outside gene matches: 10. This CDR3 contains 15 residues.

The chain employs TRBV6-2 or TRBV6-3 and TRBJ1-4; D is perhaps TRBD1 (6 bases). Germline V gives CDR1 MNHEY, CDR2 SVGEGT. Trimming cost V 3 bases and J 11 bases, with 16 bases left between them. This CDR3 comprises 14 residues. CDR3 DNA sequence: TGTGCCAGCAGTTATCAAGGCGCCCAGGGGAAACTGTTTTTT. This gives the protein CASSYQGAQGKLFF.

The chain employs TRBV3-1 (or the pseudogene TRBV3-2) and TRBJ1-6; D gene uncertain. Germline loops: CDR1 LGHDT, CDR2 YNNKEL (reference sequence). This CDR3 is built from 14 residues. V was cut by 1 base and J by 11 bases, with 12 bases left in between. In DNA form, the CDR3 reads TGTGCCAGCAGCCAAGGTGGAGTCGTTACACCCCTCCACTTT. As protein: CASSQGGVVTPLHF.

In this sample, this clone turned up a few times. The chain links TRBV20-1 to TRBJ1-5; TRBD1 might be the D (5 bases). CDR1 and CDR2 (germline): DFQATT, SNEGSKA (reference sequence). The CDR3 is 11 residues long. The ends were cut back, 6 bases at V and 11 bases at J, with 14 bases in the middle. The chain's CDR3 is CSAVGGRAQHF. The DNA for the CDR3 is TGCAGTGCGGTGGGGGGGAGGGCCCAGCATTTT.